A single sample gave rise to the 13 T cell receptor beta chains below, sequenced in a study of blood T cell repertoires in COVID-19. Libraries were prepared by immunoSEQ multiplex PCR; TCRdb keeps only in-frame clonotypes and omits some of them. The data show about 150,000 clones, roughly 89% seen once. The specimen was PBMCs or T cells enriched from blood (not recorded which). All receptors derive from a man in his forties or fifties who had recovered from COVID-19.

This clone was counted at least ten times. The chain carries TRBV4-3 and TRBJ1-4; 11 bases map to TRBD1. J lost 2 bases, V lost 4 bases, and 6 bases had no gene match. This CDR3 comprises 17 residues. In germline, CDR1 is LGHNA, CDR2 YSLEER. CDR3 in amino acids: CASSLGTGGFTNEKLFF. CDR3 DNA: TGCGCCAGCAGCCTTGGGACAGGGGGTTTTACTAATGAAAAACTGTTTTTT.

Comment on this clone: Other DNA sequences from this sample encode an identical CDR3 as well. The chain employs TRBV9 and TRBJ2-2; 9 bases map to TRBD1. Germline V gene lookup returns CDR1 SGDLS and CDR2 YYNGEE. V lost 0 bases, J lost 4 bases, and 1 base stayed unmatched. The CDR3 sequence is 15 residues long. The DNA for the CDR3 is TGTGCCAGCAGCGTAGAGACAGGGGGCACCGGGGAGCTGTTTTTT. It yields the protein CASSVETGGTGELFF. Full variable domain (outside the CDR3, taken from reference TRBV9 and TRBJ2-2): DSGVTQTPKHLITATGQRVTLRCSPRSGDLSVYWYQQSLDQGLQFLIQYYNGEERAKGNILERFSAQQFPDLHSELNLSSLELGDSALYFCASSVETGGTGELFFGEGSRLTVL.

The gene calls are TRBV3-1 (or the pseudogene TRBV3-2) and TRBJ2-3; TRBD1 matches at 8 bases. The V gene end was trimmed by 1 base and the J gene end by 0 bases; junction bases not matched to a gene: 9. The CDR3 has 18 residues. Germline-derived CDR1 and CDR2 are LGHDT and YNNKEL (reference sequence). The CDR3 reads CASSQGKTGASSTDTQYF. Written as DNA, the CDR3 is TGTGCCAGCAGCCAAGGAAAGACAGGGGCATCTAGCACAGATACGCAGTATTTT.

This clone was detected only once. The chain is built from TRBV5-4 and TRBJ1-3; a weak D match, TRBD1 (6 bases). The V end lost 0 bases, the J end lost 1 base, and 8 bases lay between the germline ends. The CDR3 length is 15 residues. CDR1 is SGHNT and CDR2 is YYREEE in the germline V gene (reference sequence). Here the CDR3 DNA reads TGTGCCAGCAGCTTGGACAGGGCATCTGGAAACACCATATATTTT. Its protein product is CASSLDRASGNTIYF.

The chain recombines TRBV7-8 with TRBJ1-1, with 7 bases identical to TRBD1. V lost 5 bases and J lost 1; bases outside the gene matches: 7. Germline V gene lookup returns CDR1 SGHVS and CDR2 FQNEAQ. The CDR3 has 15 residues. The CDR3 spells CASSEHRGWNTEAFF. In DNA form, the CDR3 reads TGTGCCAGCAGCGAACACAGGGGATGGAACACTGAAGCTTTCTTT.

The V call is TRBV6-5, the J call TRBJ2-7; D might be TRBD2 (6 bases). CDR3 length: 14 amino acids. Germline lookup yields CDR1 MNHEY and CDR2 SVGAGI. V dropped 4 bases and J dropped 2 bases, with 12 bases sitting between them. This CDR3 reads CASSLAVGPYEQYF. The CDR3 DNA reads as TGTGCCAGCAGTTTAGCGGTCGGACCCTACGAGCAGTACTTC.

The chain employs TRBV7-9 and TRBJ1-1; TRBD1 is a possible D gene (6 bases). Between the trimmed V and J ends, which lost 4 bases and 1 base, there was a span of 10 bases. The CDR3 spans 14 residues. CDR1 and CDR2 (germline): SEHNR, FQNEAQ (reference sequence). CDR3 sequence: CASSSQDRNTEAFF. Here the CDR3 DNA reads TGTGCCAGCAGCTCGCAGGACAGGAACACTGAAGCTTTCTTT. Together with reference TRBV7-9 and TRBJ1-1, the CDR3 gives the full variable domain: DTGVSQNPRHKITKRGQNVTFRCDPISEHNRLYWYRQTLGQGPEFLTYFQNEAQLEKSRLLSDRFSAERPKGSFSTLEIQRTEQGDSAMYLCASSSQDRNTEAFFGQGTRLTVV.

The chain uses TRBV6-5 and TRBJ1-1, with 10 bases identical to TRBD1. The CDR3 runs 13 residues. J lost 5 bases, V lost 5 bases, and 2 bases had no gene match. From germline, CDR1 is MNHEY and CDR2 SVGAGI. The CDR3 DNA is TGTGCCAGCAGTCGACAGGGGGCTACTGAAGCTTTCTTT. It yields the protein CASSRQGATEAFF.

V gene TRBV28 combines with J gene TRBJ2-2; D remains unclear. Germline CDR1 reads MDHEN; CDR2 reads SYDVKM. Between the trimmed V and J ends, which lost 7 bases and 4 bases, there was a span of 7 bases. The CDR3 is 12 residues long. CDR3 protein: CASTPGTGELFF. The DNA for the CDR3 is TGTGCCAGCACGCCGGGCACCGGGGAGCTGTTTTTT.

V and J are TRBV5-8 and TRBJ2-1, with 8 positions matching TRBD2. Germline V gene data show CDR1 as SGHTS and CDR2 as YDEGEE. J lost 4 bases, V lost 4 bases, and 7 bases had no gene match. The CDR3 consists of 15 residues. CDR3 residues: CASSTGLAAYNEQFF. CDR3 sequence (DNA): TGTGCCAGCAGCACTGGACTAGCAGCGTACAATGAGCAGTTCTTC.

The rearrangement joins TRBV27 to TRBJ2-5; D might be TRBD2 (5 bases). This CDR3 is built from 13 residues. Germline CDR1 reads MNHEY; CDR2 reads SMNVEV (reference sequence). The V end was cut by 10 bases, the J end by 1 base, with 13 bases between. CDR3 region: CATSRRPQETQYF. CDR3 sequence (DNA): TGTGCCACCAGCAGGAGGCCCCAAGAGACCCAGTACTTC.

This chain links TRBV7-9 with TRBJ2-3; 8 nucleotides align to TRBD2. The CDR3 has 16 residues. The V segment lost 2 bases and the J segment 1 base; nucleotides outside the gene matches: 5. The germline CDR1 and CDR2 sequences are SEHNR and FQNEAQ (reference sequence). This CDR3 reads CASSLYGRGGTDTQYF. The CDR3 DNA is TGTGCCAGCAGCTTATATGGGCGGGGGGGCACAGATACGCAGTATTTT.

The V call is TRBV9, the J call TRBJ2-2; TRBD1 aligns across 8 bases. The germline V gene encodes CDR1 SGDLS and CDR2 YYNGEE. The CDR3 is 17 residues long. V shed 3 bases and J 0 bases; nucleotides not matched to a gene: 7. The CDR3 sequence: CASSARTGPANTGELFF. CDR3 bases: TGTGCCAGCAGCGCCCGGACAGGGCCCGCGAACACCGGGGAGCTGTTTTTT.